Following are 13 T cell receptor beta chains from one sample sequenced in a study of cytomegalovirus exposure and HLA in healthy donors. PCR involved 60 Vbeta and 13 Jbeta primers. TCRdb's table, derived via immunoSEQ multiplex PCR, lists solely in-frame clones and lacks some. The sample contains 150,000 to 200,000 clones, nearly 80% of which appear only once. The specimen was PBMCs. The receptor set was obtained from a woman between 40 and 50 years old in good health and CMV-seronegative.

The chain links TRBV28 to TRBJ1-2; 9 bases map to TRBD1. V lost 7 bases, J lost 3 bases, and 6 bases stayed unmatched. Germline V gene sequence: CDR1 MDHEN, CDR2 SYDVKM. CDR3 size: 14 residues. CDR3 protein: CASNEQGADYGYTF. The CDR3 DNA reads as TGTGCCAGCAACGAACAGGGGGCGGACTATGGCTACACCTTC.

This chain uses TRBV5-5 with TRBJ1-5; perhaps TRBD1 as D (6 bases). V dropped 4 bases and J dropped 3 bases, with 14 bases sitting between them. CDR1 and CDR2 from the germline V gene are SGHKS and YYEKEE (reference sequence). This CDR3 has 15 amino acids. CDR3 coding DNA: TGTGCCAGCAGCAACCATGGACAGACCAATCAGCCCCAGCATTTT. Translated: CASSNHGQTNQPQHF.

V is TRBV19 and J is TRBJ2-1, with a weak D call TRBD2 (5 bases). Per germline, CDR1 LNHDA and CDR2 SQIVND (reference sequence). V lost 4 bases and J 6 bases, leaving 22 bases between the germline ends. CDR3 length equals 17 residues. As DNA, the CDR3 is TGTGCCAGTAGTACACAAGAACCGGGCCTAGCCGGCAATGAGCAGTTCTTC. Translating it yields CASSTQEPGLAGNEQFF. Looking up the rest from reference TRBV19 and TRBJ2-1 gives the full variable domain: DGGITQSPKYLFRKEGQNVTLSCEQNLNHDAMYWYRQDPGQGLRLIYYSQIVNDFQKGDIAEGYSVSREKKESFPLTVTSAQKNPTAFYLCASSTQEPGLAGNEQFFGPGTRLTVL.

In DNA form, the CDR3 reads TGTGCCAGCAGGTATACAGGGAACCAGTACTTC. Translated, it gives CASRYTGNQYF. The gene calls are TRBV5-8 and TRBJ2-5; D is perhaps TRBD1 (6 bases). Germline CDR1 is SGHTS and CDR2 is YDEGEE. V was shortened by 5 bases and J by 10 bases, with 12 bases between the two germline ends. The CDR3 has 11 amino acids.

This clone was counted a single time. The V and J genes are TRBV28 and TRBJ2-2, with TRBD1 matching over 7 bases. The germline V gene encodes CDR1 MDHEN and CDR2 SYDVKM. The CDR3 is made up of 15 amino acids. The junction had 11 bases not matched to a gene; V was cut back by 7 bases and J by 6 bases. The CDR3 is CASTSPGQQAGELFF. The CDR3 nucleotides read TGTGCCAGCACTTCACCGGGACAGCAGGCCGGGGAGCTGTTTTTT.

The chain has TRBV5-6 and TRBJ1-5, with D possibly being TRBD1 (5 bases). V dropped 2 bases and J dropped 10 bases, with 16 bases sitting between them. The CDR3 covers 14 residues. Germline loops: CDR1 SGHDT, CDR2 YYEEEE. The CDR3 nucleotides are TGTGCCAGCAGCTTAAGACGTGGGACTCTACCCCAGCATTTT. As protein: CASSLRRGTLPQHF.

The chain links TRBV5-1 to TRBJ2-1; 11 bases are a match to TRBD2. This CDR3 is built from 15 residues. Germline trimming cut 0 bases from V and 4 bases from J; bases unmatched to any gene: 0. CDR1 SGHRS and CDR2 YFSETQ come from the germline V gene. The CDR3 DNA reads TGCGCCAGCAGCTTGGGACTAGCGGGATACAATGAGCAGTTCTTC. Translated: CASSLGLAGYNEQFF.

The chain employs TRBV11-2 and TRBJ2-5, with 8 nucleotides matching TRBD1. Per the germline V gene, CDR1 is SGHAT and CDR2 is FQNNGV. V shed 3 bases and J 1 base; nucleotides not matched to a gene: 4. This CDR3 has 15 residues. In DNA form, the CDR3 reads TGTGCCAGCAGCTTCGACAGGGGCCCCCAAGAGACCCAGTACTTC. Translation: CASSFDRGPQETQYF.

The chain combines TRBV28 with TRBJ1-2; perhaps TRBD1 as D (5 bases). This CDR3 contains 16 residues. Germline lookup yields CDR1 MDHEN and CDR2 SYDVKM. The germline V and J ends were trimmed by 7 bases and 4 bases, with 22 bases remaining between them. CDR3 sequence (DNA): TGTGCCAGCACACCAAGCAGGGCCCGCTTTTCCTATGGCTACACCTTC. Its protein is CASTPSRARFSYGYTF.

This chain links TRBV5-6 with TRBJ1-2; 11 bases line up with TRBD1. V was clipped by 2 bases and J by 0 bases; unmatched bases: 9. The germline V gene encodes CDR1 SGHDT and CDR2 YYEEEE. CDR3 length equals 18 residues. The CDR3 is CASSLGADRGRTNYGYTF. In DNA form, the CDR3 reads TGTGCCAGCAGCTTAGGTGCGGACAGGGGGCGAACTAACTATGGCTACACCTTC.

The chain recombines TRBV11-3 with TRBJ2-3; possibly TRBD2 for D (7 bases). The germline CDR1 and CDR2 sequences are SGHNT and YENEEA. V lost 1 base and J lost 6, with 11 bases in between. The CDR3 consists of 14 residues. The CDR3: CASSLVGGRDTQYF. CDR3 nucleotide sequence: TGTGCCAGCAGCTTAGTCGGGGGGCGGGATACGCAGTATTTT.

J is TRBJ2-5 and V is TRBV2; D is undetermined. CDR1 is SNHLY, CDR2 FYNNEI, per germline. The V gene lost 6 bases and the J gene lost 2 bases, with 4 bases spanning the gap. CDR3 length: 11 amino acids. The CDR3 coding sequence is TGTGCCAGCAGGGAGCAAGAGACCCAGTACTTC. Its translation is CASREQETQYF.

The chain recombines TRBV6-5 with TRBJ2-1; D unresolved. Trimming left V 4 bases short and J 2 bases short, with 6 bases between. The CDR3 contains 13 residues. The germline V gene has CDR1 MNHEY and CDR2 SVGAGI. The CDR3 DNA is TGTGCCAGCAGTTTAAATCCCTACAATGAGCAGTTCTTC. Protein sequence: CASSLNPYNEQFF.